A selection of T cell receptor beta chains follows, all from one sample in a study of tumor-infiltrating lymphocytes in localized non-small cell lung cancer. The data were produced by immunoSEQ multiplex PCR, yet TCRdb's version contains in-frame clones alone and is incomplete. Of 20,000 to 25,000 clones in the sample, 50% to 80% were seen once. Input material: lung tumor tissue. Receptors were obtained from a human donor with non-small cell lung cancer. Each CDR3 is given with its conserved first and last residue. The size of a clone is reported for some rows only, either as once, few or many, or as a class for expanded clones.

cdr3_aa clone_size v_call
CASSEVWATNEKLFF . TRBV6-1
CASSVRDRDAEAFF few TRBV5-1
CASWENRGGEKLFF . TRBV28
CASSLTSSHQETQYF . TRBV7-3
CASSLASERGYTF few TRBV5-1
CASSYDRTLNTEAFF . TRBV6-5
CASSERVAVSTDTQYF few TRBV6-1
CASSSPDRGNAEAFF few TRBV5-4
CSVEGLDRDPYEQYF . TRBV29-1
CASSLQGATGNTIYF . TRBV18
CASSGAWRGNQPQHF few TRBV28
CASQTGNEKLFF . TRBV28
CASSLVTGPTNYGYTF few TRBV5-1
CASSKEVGVSYNEQFF . TRBV21-1
CAWSRREVRNEQYF . TRBV30
CASSIRAYSNQPQHF . TRBV19
CASSLQNNEQFF few TRBV7-3
CASSPRGTGYEQYF few TRBV5-1
CASSFSGNGETQYF medium-sized TRBV11-2
CASSYRTSGSLGEQFF . TRBV5-1
CASSLGVQFNEQFF . TRBV11-2
CASSEYNEQFF few TRBV19